These 16 T cell receptor beta chains came from one sample sequenced in a study of T-cell memory formation after mild COVID-19. TCRdb analysed the 5' RACE reads with MiXCR anew, one entry per CDR3 protein. The sample has 200,000 to 300,000 distinct CDR3 sequences, 15% seen once. The material sequenced was PBMCs or a T cell subset sorted from them (not recorded which). These receptor sequences come from an adult woman who had mild COVID-19 (a few samples of this study predate the infection). Cell type and time point are not known.

The gene calls are TRBV10-3 and TRBJ2-1, with D possibly being TRBD1 (5 bases). Trimming stripped 7 bases from V and 0 bases from J, with 10 bases between. The CDR3 spans 14 residues. Germline loops: CDR1 ENHRY, CDR2 SYGVKD. Written as DNA, the CDR3 is TGTGCCATCACCCATGACAGCTCCTACAATGAGCAGTTCTTC. Translated, it gives CAITHDSSYNEQFF.

The chain employs TRBV29-1 and TRBJ2-2, with 8 bases lining up with TRBD2. The CDR3 has 15 residues. Germline V gene data show CDR1 as SQVTM and CDR2 as ANQGSEA. Trimming at V came to 4 bases and at J to 7 bases, leaving 11 bases not matched to a gene. CDR3 amino acids: CSVADRTSHNGELFF. The CDR3 DNA sequence: TGCAGCGTTGCAGACCGGACTAGCCATAACGGGGAGCTGTTTTTT.

The rearrangement joins TRBV20-1 to TRBJ2-2, with D possibly matching TRBD2 (5 bases). The CDR3 runs to 14 residues. The V gene's germline CDR1 is DFQATT and CDR2 SNEGSKA (reference sequence). Trimming cost V 3 bases and J 4 bases, with 12 bases left between them. The CDR3 DNA reads as TGCAGTGCTAGTGAGGGAGCCGGCACCGGGGAGCTGTTTTTT. Amino acid sequence: CSASEGAGTGELFF.

This clonotype occurred many times. V usage is TRBV12-3 or TRBV12-4 and J usage is TRBJ1-1; D may be TRBD1 (5 bases). V was trimmed by 6 bases and J by 3 bases, leaving 11 bases between them. The CDR3 extends over 13 amino acids. This CDR3 is CASRTGHDTEAFF. The CDR3 DNA reads as TGTGCCAGCAGGACTGGACACGACACTGAAGCTTTCTTT.

This clonotype was counted a few times. The rearrangement links TRBV6-2 or TRBV6-3 to TRBJ2-3; D is ambiguous. The CDR3 runs 13 residues. Germline-derived CDR1 and CDR2 are MNHEY and SVGEGT. The V end was cut by 4 bases, the J end by 0 bases, with 5 bases between. CDR3 in DNA: TGTGCCAGCAGTTCGGCTAGCACAGATACGCAGTATTTT. It yields the protein CASSSASTDTQYF.

This clonotype was recorded a few times. The V call is TRBV6-6, the J call TRBJ1-5, with D possibly matching TRBD1 (5 bases). Trimming left V 0 bases short and J 4 bases short, with 16 bases between. The CDR3 spans 17 residues. Germline values: CDR1 MNHNY, CDR2 SVGAGI (reference sequence). CDR3 loop: CASSYSFGGEGNQPQHF. The CDR3 coding sequence is TGTGCCAGCAGTTACTCGTTTGGAGGGGAGGGTAATCAGCCCCAGCATTTT.

The genes are TRBV5-1 and TRBJ2-5; TRBD2 matches 10 bases. The length of the CDR3 is 15 residues. CDR1 SGHRS and CDR2 YFSETQ come from the germline V gene. V gave up 0 bases and J gave up 4 bases; unmatched junction bases: 3. The DNA of the CDR3 is TGCGCCAGCAGCTTGGTAGCGGGAGGCGGAGAGACCCAGTACTTC. Its protein product is CASSLVAGGGETQYF.

The chain joins TRBV28 to TRBJ2-2; D call uncertain. This CDR3 region has 13 residues. V lost 7 bases and J 6 bases, leaving 12 bases between the germline ends. The V gene's germline CDR1 is MDHEN and CDR2 SYDVKM. The CDR3 here is CASIGFGPGELFF. CDR3 DNA: TGTGCCAGCATAGGATTCGGTCCCGGGGAGCTGTTTTTT. Combining the CDR3 with reference TRBV28 and TRBJ2-2 gives the whole variable domain DVKVTQSSRYLVKRTGEKVFLECVQDMDHENMFWYRQDPGLGLRLIYFSYDVKMKEKGDIPEGYSVSREKKERFSLILESASTNQTSMYLCASIGFGPGELFFGEGSRLTVL.

The rearrangement links TRBV5-1 to TRBJ2-1, with a weak D call TRBD2 (5 bases). The CDR3 totals 15 residues. The V end was cut by 0 bases, the J end by 8 bases, with 15 bases between. Germline values: CDR1 SGHRS, CDR2 YFSETQ. The CDR3, as DNA: TGCGCCAGCAGCTTGGCGAGCGGTCCTTTGGATGAGCAGTTCTTC. Translating it yields CASSLASGPLDEQFF.

This clonotype was detected a few times. The chain uses TRBV6-1 and TRBJ2-7; tentatively, D is TRBD1 or TRBD2 (5 bases each). Germline CDR1 is MNHNS and CDR2 is SASEGT. The ends were cut back, 8 bases at V and 5 bases at J, with 16 bases in the middle. The CDR3 totals 13 residues. CDR3 amino acids: CASQRGSIDEQYF. DNA for the CDR3: TGTGCCAGCCAGAGGGGCAGTATCGACGAGCAGTACTTC.

V and J are TRBV3-1 and TRBJ2-1; D is uncertain. This CDR3 has 15 residues. Germline assignment: CDR1 LGHDT and CDR2 YNNKEL (reference sequence). Trimming removed 4 bases from V and 7 bases from J, with 17 bases in between. The CDR3 reads CASSPTWASGNEQFF. CDR3 in DNA: TGTGCCAGCAGCCCTACTTGGGCCTCTGGGAATGAGCAGTTCTTC.

The rearrangement links TRBV7-2 to TRBJ2-2, with 7 nucleotides matching TRBD2. V lost 5 bases, J lost 6 bases, and 3 bases stayed unmatched. CDR3 length equals 13 residues. Germline loops: CDR1 SGHTA, CDR2 FQGNSA. The CDR3, as DNA: TGTGCCAGCAGCGGACTAGTCGCCGGGGAGCTGTTTTTT. It codes for CASSGLVAGELFF.

This clonotype was counted a few times. In DNA, the CDR3 is TGTGCCTGGAGTGGGCGGACAGGGTCGGCCTACGAGCAGTACTTC. Translation gives CAWSGRTGSAYEQYF. The V call is TRBV30, the J call TRBJ2-7; TRBD1 matches 8 bases. V shed 1 base and J 2 bases; nucleotides not matched to a gene: 7. CDR1 is GTSNPN and CDR2 is SVGIG in the germline V gene (reference sequence). The CDR3 contains 15 residues.

The chain links TRBV18 to TRBJ1-1, with 7 bases that match TRBD1. The V gene end was trimmed by 5 bases and the J gene end by 1 base; junction bases not matched to a gene: 7. Germline V gene sequence: CDR1 KGHSH, CDR2 LQKENI. This CDR3 contains 15 residues. The DNA for the CDR3 is TGTGCCAGCTCATACCAGGGGGTCGAGAACACTGAAGCTTTCTTT. Its protein product is CASSYQGVENTEAFF.

The chain uses TRBV24-1 and TRBJ1-2, with 12 bases that match TRBD1. Germline CDR1 is KGHDR and CDR2 is SFDVKD. V lost 4 bases and J lost 9; bases outside the gene matches: 14. The CDR3 consists of 17 residues. DNA of the CDR3: TGTGCCACCAGTGAGGGGGGACAGGGGGCCCGACCCTGGCGCTACACCTTC. This translates into CATSEGGQGARPWRYTF.

The CDR3 loop is CASSPFQTNEKLFF. DNA of the CDR3: TGCGCCAGCAGCCCGTTTCAGACAAATGAAAAACTGTTTTTT. V and J are TRBV5-1 and TRBJ1-4, with no clear D. The CDR3 contains 14 residues. V dropped 4 bases and J dropped 5 bases, with 12 bases sitting between them. Germline V CDR1 and CDR2: SGHRS, YFSETQ.